Each of the 22 T cell receptor beta chains below was sequenced from the same sample in a study of CD8+ T cells in alopecia areata. As to treatment: oral pan-JAK inhibitor, 5-10 mg twice daily. It was cDNA, reverse transcribed from extracted RNA, that served as the sequencing template. Produced via immunoSEQ multiplex PCR; TCRdb's table is partial and in-frame only. Of 95,000 to 150,000 clones listed, approximately 57% were seen once; the top ten hold 5% to 7%. Sequenced here: CD4+ T cells sorted from blood, sampled at week 4, from a patient treated with tofacitinib. The receptors derive from a human donor with alopecia areata.

The chain joins TRBV6-5 to TRBJ1-2, with D perhaps matching TRBD1 (5 bases). Trimming took 3 bases from V and 4 from J, leaving 15 bases between them. This CDR3 has 15 residues. CDR1 is MNHEY and CDR2 is SVGAGI in the germline V gene. For the CDR3, the DNA is TGTGCCAGCAGTTATGCTAACAGGTCCCGCTATGGCTACACCTTC. Translating it yields CASSYANRSRYGYTF.

This sequence joins TRBV2 and TRBJ1-1, with 10 bases matching TRBD1. This CDR3 spans 15 amino acids. Germline trimming cut 4 bases from V and 1 base from J; bases unmatched to any gene: 3. In germline, CDR1 is SNHLY, CDR2 FYNNEI. The CDR3 bases are TGTGCCAGCAGTGGGACAGGGGGAGGGAACACTGAAGCTTTCTTT. It codes for CASSGTGGGNTEAFF. Combining the CDR3 with reference TRBV2 and TRBJ1-1 gives the whole variable domain EPEVTQTPSHQVTQMGQEVILRCVPISNHLYFYWYRQILGQKVEFLVSFYNNEISEKSEIFDDQFSVERPDGSNFTLKIRSTKLEDSAMYFCASSGTGGGNTEAFFGQGTRLTVV.

There are a few counts of this clone. The chain carries TRBV5-1 and TRBJ2-6; the D is unclear. The CDR3 runs 14 residues. Germline V gene data show CDR1 as SGHRS and CDR2 as YFSETQ. V was shortened by 7 bases and J by 0 bases, with 8 bases between the two germline ends. This chain's CDR3 is CASLPVSGANVLTF. The CDR3 nucleotides read TGCGCCAGCCTCCCGGTCTCTGGGGCCAACGTCCTGACTTTC.

This clone was picked up a small number of times. This rearrangement joins TRBV29-1 to TRBJ2-7; 13 bases fit TRBD2. Germline V gene sequence: CDR1 SQVTM, CDR2 ANQGSEA. V shed 6 bases, J shed 0 bases, and the junction held 2 bases outside the gene matches. CDR3 length: 14 residues. The CDR3 spells CSVGLAGASYEQYF. CDR3 DNA sequence: TGCAGCGTAGGACTAGCGGGAGCCTCCTACGAGCAGTACTTC.

V usage is TRBV2 and J usage is TRBJ2-2; no firm D call. Germline CDR1 and CDR2: SNHLY and FYNNEI. This CDR3 contains 13 residues. V was trimmed by 3 bases and J by 3 bases, leaving 5 bases between them. CDR3 loop: CASSDDDTGELFF. Written as DNA, the CDR3 is TGTGCCAGCAGTGATGACGACACCGGGGAGCTGTTTTTT.

This chain uses TRBV29-1 with TRBJ2-5; D is unclear. The V and J ends lost 4 bases and 4 bases respectively, with 10 bases between them. The CDR3 is 12 residues long. Germline CDR1 SQVTM, CDR2 ANQGSEA. The CDR3 DNA reads TGCAGCGTTGTCTCCCAGTCAGAGACCCAGTACTTC. Translating it yields CSVVSQSETQYF.

The chain uses TRBV29-1 and TRBJ2-5; D remains unclear. The CDR3 covers 12 residues. V lost 4 bases and J 3 bases, leaving 9 bases between the germline ends. The V gene's germline CDR1 is SQVTM and CDR2 ANQGSEA. The CDR3: CSVVPQEETQYF. In DNA form, the CDR3 reads TGCAGCGTTGTCCCCCAGGAAGAGACCCAGTACTTC.

The chain employs TRBV7-2 and TRBJ2-2; TRBD2 agrees at 9 bases. Germline values: CDR1 SGHTA, CDR2 FQGNSA. V lost 4 bases and J lost 4; bases outside the gene matches: 10. The CDR3 spans 17 residues. For the CDR3, the DNA is TGTGCCAGCAGCTCCAGTGTGGCGGGGGGGCGCACCGGGGAGCTGTTTTTT. It translates to CASSSSVAGGRTGELFF.

This clone was seen only a few times. This chain joins TRBV2 and TRBJ1-4; D might be TRBD1 (5 bases). V lost 10 bases to trimming and J lost 8 bases, with 14 bases between them. The germline CDR1 and CDR2 sequences are SNHLY and FYNNEI. This CDR3 is built from 12 residues. CDR3 amino acids: CATLGHLEKLFF. In DNA form, the CDR3 reads TGTGCCACCCTCGGACACCTCGAAAAACTGTTTTTT.

The chain uses TRBV7-2 and TRBJ2-1; weak D call: TRBD1 (5 bases). The CDR3 is 15 amino acids. V lost 2 bases, J lost 2 bases, and 10 bases lay in between. CDR1 SGHTA and CDR2 FQGNSA come from the germline V gene. The CDR3 loop is CASSLSAGTYNEQFF. CDR3 nucleotides: TGTGCCAGCAGCTTAAGCGCAGGGACCTACAATGAGCAGTTCTTC. The variable domain in full, with the rest retrieved from reference TRBV7-2 and TRBJ2-1, is GAGVSQSPSNKVTEKGKDVELRCDPISGHTALYWYRQSLGQGLEFLIYFQGNSAPDKSGLPSDRFSAERTGGSVSTLTIQRTQQEDSAVYLCASSLSAGTYNEQFFGPGTRLTVL.

The chain couples TRBV4-1 to TRBJ1-1, with 10 nucleotides matching TRBD1. The CDR3 contains 17 residues. Germline V gene sequence: CDR1 MGHRA, CDR2 YSYEKL. The junction had 12 bases not matched to a gene; V was cut back by 4 bases and J by 4 bases. The CDR3 nucleotides read TGCGCCAGCAGCCCAGTCCTCGACAGGGGGCGAAGCACTGAAGCTTTCTTT. Translation: CASSPVLDRGRSTEAFF.

This clone was picked up a small number of times. The V gene is TRBV6-1, the J gene TRBJ2-1, with D possibly TRBD1 on 6 matching bases. The CDR3 runs 10 residues. Germline loops: CDR1 MNHNS, CDR2 SASEGT. The ends were cut back, 4 bases at V and 15 bases at J, with 10 bases in the middle. The CDR3 coding sequence is TGTGCCAGCAGTGGCCAGGGGCTGTTCTTC. It specifies CASSGQGLFF.

This clone was seen a handful of times. This sequence joins TRBV5-1 and TRBJ1-2; D remains unclear. Deletions cut 0 bases from V and 2 bases from J, with 5 bases between. The germline V gene encodes CDR1 SGHRS and CDR2 YFSETQ. The CDR3 covers 13 residues. The CDR3 coding sequence is TGCGCCAGCAGCTTGGGGGTCAACTATGGCTACACCTTC. It specifies CASSLGVNYGYTF.

The chain carries TRBV5-1 and TRBJ2-1; TRBD2 matches at 10 bases. The CDR3 length is 14 residues. The trim removed 2 bases at V and 10 bases at J, leaving 6 bases unmatched. Germline loops: CDR1 SGHRS, CDR2 YFSETQ. The CDR3 coding sequence is TGCGCCAGCAGCTTAGCGGGAGGGCCATCAGAGCAGTTCTTC. This sequence encodes CASSLAGGPSEQFF.

The V gene is TRBV27, the J gene TRBJ1-5, with unresolved D. The CDR3 runs to 15 residues. Per germline, CDR1 MNHEY and CDR2 SMNVEV (reference sequence). V was shortened by 5 bases and J by 1 base, with 12 bases between the two germline ends. The CDR3 DNA reads TGTGCCAGCAGTGGTTTAGGGATCAGCAATCAGCCCCAGCATTTT. It specifies CASSGLGISNQPQHF.

This clone was found once. The chain carries TRBV5-1 and TRBJ1-4; 8 bases are a match to TRBD1. The CDR3 runs to 15 residues. Trimming at V came to 4 bases and at J to 8 bases, leaving 10 bases not matched to a gene. The germline V gene has CDR1 SGHRS and CDR2 YFSETQ. The CDR3 coding sequence is TGCGCCAGCAGCCCAGCCAGGGGGCGGGAGGAAAAACTGTTTTTT. Protein: CASSPARGREEKLFF. Full variable domain (rest looked up from reference TRBV5-1 and TRBJ1-4): KAGVTQTPRYLIKTRGQQVTLSCSPISGHRSVSWYQQTPGQGLQFLFEYFSETQRNKGNFPGRFSGRQFSNSRSEMNVSTLELGDSALYLCASSPARGREEKLFFGSGTQLSVL.

This chain connects TRBV7-3 to TRBJ2-7; no reliable D call. The CDR3 consists of 13 residues. CDR1 is SGHTA and CDR2 is FQGTGA in the germline V gene. V lost 6 bases to trimming and J lost 2 bases, with 11 bases between them. The CDR3 is CASRSHTAYEQYF. CDR3 nucleotide sequence: TGTGCCAGCAGATCCCATACGGCCTACGAGCAGTACTTC.

The V call is TRBV5-8, the J call TRBJ1-2; maybe TRBD1 (5 bases). Trimming stripped 0 bases from V and 8 bases from J, with 11 bases between. The CDR3 contains 13 residues. The germline V gene encodes CDR1 SGHTS and CDR2 YDEGEE. The CDR3 here is CASSLASGLGYTF. The CDR3 bases are TGTGCCAGCAGCTTGGCCTCGGGGCTCGGCTACACCTTC.

In this sample, this clone turned up a few times. The rearrangement links TRBV29-1 to TRBJ2-5; 7 bases match TRBD2. The CDR3 loop spans 15 amino acids. Germline V lookup: CDR1 SQVTM, CDR2 ANQGSEA. The V segment lost 4 bases and the J segment 7 bases; nucleotides outside the gene matches: 15. The CDR3, as DNA: TGCAGCGTTGGTGGGACTATTTGGCTCGAAGGGACCCAGTACTTC. It encodes CSVGGTIWLEGTQYF.

The J gene is TRBJ2-5, the V gene TRBV2; D gene unclear. Germline CDR1 and CDR2: SNHLY and FYNNEI. V lost 6 bases and J 2 bases, leaving 4 bases between the germline ends. This CDR3 comprises 11 residues. DNA for the CDR3: TGTGCCAGCAGGACACAAGAGACCCAGTACTTC. Amino acids: CASRTQETQYF.

In its sample, this clone was seen a few times. This chain links TRBV29-1 with TRBJ2-5, with D perhaps matching TRBD1 or TRBD2 (5 bases each). Trimming stripped 3 bases from V and 5 bases from J, with 13 bases between. Germline CDR1 is SQVTM and CDR2 is ANQGSEA. The CDR3 is 13 residues long. CDR3 DNA: TGCAGCGTTGACAAGTACCGGGGCGAGACCCAGTACTTC. It yields the protein CSVDKYRGETQYF.

This clone showed up just a few times. V gene TRBV23-1 combines with J gene TRBJ2-3; D tentatively fits TRBD1 or TRBD2 (6 bases each). TRBV23-1 is designated an ORF whose function remains uncertain. The ends were cut back, 3 bases at V and 0 bases at J, with 10 bases in the middle. The CDR3 runs to 15 residues. This CDR3 is CASSHRGGSTDTQYF. The CDR3 coding sequence is TGCGCCAGCAGTCATCGAGGGGGGAGCACAGATACGCAGTATTTT.